The next 24 T cell receptor beta chains were all read from a single sample in a study of control samples from healthy donors and cancer patients. Sequencing was performed with immunoSEQ multiplex PCR; in TCRdb, only in-frame clones are kept and a portion is missing. Of fewer than 90,000 clones listed, around 87% were seen once; the top ten hold more than 15%. The material sequenced was blood. The receptors derive from a man between 50 and 59 years old in good health.

The chain combines TRBV7-9 with TRBJ1-1, with D perhaps matching TRBD1 (5 bases). The V and J ends lost 5 bases and 3 bases respectively, with 16 bases between them. The CDR3 covers 15 residues. Looked up from germline, CDR1 is SEHNR and CDR2 is FQNEAQ (reference sequence). The DNA for the CDR3 is TGTGCCAGCAGCAATGAGGGGTTGCAGTACACTGAAGCTTTCTTT. Protein product: CASSNEGLQYTEAFF.

V is TRBV3-1 (or the pseudogene TRBV3-2) and J is TRBJ2-2; 7 nucleotides align to TRBD2. J gave up 9 bases and V 1 base, and 2 bases lay outside the gene matches. The CDR3 loop spans 13 amino acids. CDR1 is LGHDT, CDR2 YNNKEL, per germline (reference sequence). The CDR3 sequence is CASSQAAGRELFF. As DNA, the CDR3 is TGTGCCAGCAGCCAAGCAGCGGGGAGGGAGCTGTTTTTT.

The rearrangement links TRBV28 to TRBJ1-2, with 7 bases that match TRBD1. The CDR3 loop spans 16 amino acids. Germline V lookup: CDR1 MDHEN, CDR2 SYDVKM. V lost 2 bases, J lost 5 bases, and 11 bases stayed unmatched. The CDR3: CASSLPGARQGYGYTF. The CDR3, as DNA: TGTGCCAGCAGTTTACCCGGAGCCCGACAGGGATATGGCTACACCTTC.

A remark on this clone: One junction end does not reproduce the germline sequence, and a read error may be involved. The chain joins TRBV7-2 to TRBJ2-3; TRBD2 matches 16 bases. In germline, CDR1 is SGHTA, CDR2 FQGNSA. CDR3 length: 17 residues. CDR3 residues: CASNLMGLAGGPDTQYF. As DNA, the CDR3 is TGTGCCAGCAACTTAATGGGACTAGCGGGGGGGCCCGATACGCAGTATTTT.

This rearrangement joins TRBV9 to TRBJ1-2; tentatively, D is TRBD1 (6 bases). Germline V gene data show CDR1 as SGDLS and CDR2 as YYNGEE. The CDR3 spans 12 residues. Trimming pared 4 bases from V and 6 bases from J, leaving 10 bases between. CDR3 sequence reads: CASSPGDDGYTF. The CDR3, as DNA: TGTGCCAGCAGCCCAGGGGACGATGGCTACACCTTC.

The J gene is TRBJ1-5, the V gene TRBV24-1; TRBD1 matches at 8 bases. Germline values: CDR1 KGHDR, CDR2 SFDVKD. CDR3 size: 16 residues. V was pared by 3 bases and J by 6 bases, with 9 bases of the junction left unmatched. This CDR3 reads CATSDTRTGLGQPQHF. DNA of the CDR3: TGTGCCACCAGTGATACTCGGACAGGGCTTGGTCAGCCCCAGCATTTT.

The gene calls are TRBV19 and TRBJ1-1, with TRBD1 matching over 8 bases. V trimming: 1 base; J trimming: 0 bases; junction bases outside the gene matches: 7. Germline V lookup: CDR1 LNHDA, CDR2 SQIVND (reference sequence). This CDR3 is built from 17 residues. The CDR3: CASSIVPGGGMNTEAFF. CDR3 bases: TGTGCCAGTAGTATAGTTCCAGGGGGCGGGATGAACACTGAAGCTTTCTTT.

The sample holds one count of this clone. The J gene is TRBJ2-7, the V gene TRBV15, with D maybe TRBD2 (5 bases). From germline, CDR1 is LNHNV and CDR2 YYDKDF (reference sequence). This CDR3 is built from 13 residues. Deletions cut 5 bases from V and 4 bases from J, with 12 bases between. The CDR3 coding sequence is TGTGCCACCAGCTCACGTGGCGGGTACGAGCAGTACGTC. It encodes CATSSRGGYEQYV.

The V and J genes are TRBV11-2 and TRBJ2-5; 14 nucleotides line up with TRBD2. Germline V gives CDR1 SGHAT, CDR2 FQNNGV. Trimming removed 1 base from V and 7 bases from J; junction bases left unmatched: 5. This CDR3 contains 16 residues. Written as DNA, the CDR3 is TGTGCCAGCAGCTTAGTAGGACTAGCGGGAGGAGGGACCCAGTACTTC. As protein: CASSLVGLAGGGTQYF.

This clone occurred once. The genes are TRBV27 and TRBJ2-7; 7 nucleotides agree with TRBD2. Germline V gene data show CDR1 as MNHEY and CDR2 as SMNVEV (reference sequence). V shed 2 bases, J shed 0 bases, and the junction held 4 bases outside the gene matches. The CDR3 contains 15 residues. The CDR3 bases are TGTGCCAGCAGTTTAACTTGGGAGGGCTCCTACGAGCAGTACTTC. Translating gives CASSLTWEGSYEQYF.

The V gene is TRBV5-1, the J gene TRBJ1-5; unclear D gene. This CDR3 comprises 13 residues. V lost 2 bases, J lost 3 bases, and 6 bases lay in between. CDR1 and CDR2 from the germline V gene are SGHRS and YFSETQ. The CDR3 DNA reads as TGCGCCAGCAGCTTTACAGTCAATCAGCCCCAGCATTTT. Its protein is CASSFTVNQPQHF.

The chain uses TRBV5-1 and TRBJ1-5; D unresolved. Trimming removed 4 bases from V and 0 bases from J, with 8 bases in between. Germline V gene sequence: CDR1 SGHRS, CDR2 YFSETQ. This CDR3 spans 14 amino acids. CDR3 amino acids: CASSPLYSNQPQHF. CDR3 in DNA: TGCGCCAGCAGCCCCCTGTATAGCAATCAGCCCCAGCATTTT.

The chain links TRBV27 to TRBJ2-5, with TRBD2 matching over 9 bases. Germline V lookup: CDR1 MNHEY, CDR2 SMNVEV (reference sequence). V gave up 7 bases and J gave up 1 base; unmatched junction bases: 7. The CDR3 consists of 15 residues. The CDR3 here is CASKRLGLAQETQYF. For the CDR3, the DNA is TGTGCCAGCAAAAGGTTGGGACTAGCCCAAGAGACCCAGTACTTC.

The chain couples TRBV6-6 to TRBJ1-5; D is ambiguous. V was shortened by 2 bases and J by 0 bases, with 5 bases between the two germline ends. This CDR3 region has 14 residues. Germline CDR1 reads MNHNY; CDR2 reads SVGAGI (reference sequence). The CDR3 bases are TGTGCCAGCAGTTACAACCCTAGCAATCAGCCCCAGCATTTT. Translated: CASSYNPSNQPQHF.

The chain couples TRBV14 to TRBJ2-3, with 7 bases aligning to TRBD1. Germline V gene sequence: CDR1 SGHDN, CDR2 FVKESK. J was trimmed by 3 bases and V by 3 bases; bases with no gene match: 21. The CDR3 loop spans 20 amino acids. The CDR3 DNA reads as TGTGCCAGCAGCCACAACGAAGAAGAAAGACAAGGGACAGTGACAGATACGCAGTATTTT. Translated: CASSHNEEERQGTVTDTQYF.

The DNA of the CDR3 is TGTGCCAGCAGTTTAACCCCGGGACAGTTTAATTCACCCCTCCACTTT. It codes for CASSLTPGQFNSPLHF. The rearrangement uses TRBV27 and TRBJ1-6, with 7 bases identical to TRBD1. The CDR3 has 16 amino acids. Trimming removed 2 bases from V and 6 bases from J; junction bases left unmatched: 7. The germline gives CDR1 MNHEY, CDR2 SMNVEV (reference sequence).

The chain is built from TRBV7-9 and TRBJ2-2, with 8 bases matching TRBD1. Germline loops: CDR1 SEHNR, CDR2 FQNEAQ (reference sequence). This CDR3 contains 16 residues. V was clipped by 5 bases and J by 2 bases; unmatched bases: 7. This CDR3 is CASSPRDRPNTGELFF. CDR3 DNA sequence: TGTGCCAGCAGCCCCCGGGACAGGCCAAACACCGGGGAGCTGTTTTTT.

This clone was counted a single time. The rearrangement uses TRBV29-1 and TRBJ1-2, with 11 positions matching TRBD1. This CDR3 is 13 amino acids long. After removal of 6 bases from V and 7 bases from J, the junction contained 7 bases not matched to a gene. From germline, CDR1 is SQVTM and CDR2 ANQGSEA. CDR3 amino acids: CSVASGQGVGYTF. CDR3 DNA sequence: TGCAGCGTGGCTTCGGGACAGGGGGTTGGCTACACCTTC. The variable domain in full, with the rest retrieved from reference TRBV29-1 and TRBJ1-2, is SAVISQKPSRDICQRGTSLTIQCQVDSQVTMMFWYRQQPGQSLTLIATANQGSEATYESGFVIDKFPISRPNLTFSTLTVSNMSPEDSSIYLCSVASGQGVGYTFGSGTRLTVV.

J is TRBJ2-7 and V is TRBV21-1; TRBD1 is taken as the D call from the table, unchecked against the DNA. TRBV21-1 represents a pseudogene. The CDR3 contains 17 residues. The CDR3 spells CASSKGGQGLYHYEQYV. The CDR3 DNA reads as TGTGCCAGCAGCAAAGGGGGACAGGGGCTATACCACTACGAGCAGTACGTC.

The CDR3 sequence: CARRPGLAGGTRSYEQYV. The DNA for the CDR3 is TGTGCCAGGCGACCGGGACTAGCGGGGGGGACGAGAAGCTACGAGCAGTACGTC. V gene TRBV28 combines with J gene TRBJ2-7; the match to TRBD2 covers 16 bases. Germline V gene data show CDR1 as MDHEN and CDR2 as SYDVKM. With 9 bases clipped from V and 3 bases from J, the junction kept 14 bases outside the gene matches. CDR3 size: 18 residues.

The V and J genes are TRBV30 and TRBJ1-6; TRBD1 agrees at 8 bases. The CDR3 consists of 13 residues. The V gene's germline CDR1 is GTSNPN and CDR2 SVGIG (reference sequence). V shed 3 bases and J 8 bases; nucleotides not matched to a gene: 3. CDR3 DNA: TGTGCCTGGAGGGACAGGGTAGATTCACCCCTCCACTTT. Protein sequence: CAWRDRVDSPLHF.

On this clone: The identical CDR3 is also encoded by other nucleotide sequences in the sample. The CDR3 nucleotides are TGCAGCGTTGATCAGAACACTGAAGCTTTCTTT. This gives the protein CSVDQNTEAFF. V gene TRBV29-1 combines with J gene TRBJ1-1; D not certain. V lost 3 bases to trimming and J lost 1 base, with 3 bases between them. There are 11 residues in the CDR3. Germline CDR1 and CDR2: SQVTM and ANQGSEA.

The chain couples TRBV2 to TRBJ1-2, with D hard to call. Germline values: CDR1 SNHLY, CDR2 FYNNEI. The V end was cut by 3 bases, the J end by 6 bases, with 14 bases between. There are 14 residues in the CDR3. CDR3 protein: CASSELRVRNGYTF. CDR3 bases: TGTGCCAGCAGTGAGCTGAGGGTTAGGAATGGCTACACCTTC.

This chain joins TRBV6-6 and TRBJ1-2; maybe TRBD1 (6 bases). The length of the CDR3 is 12 residues. CDR1 and CDR2 (germline): MNHNY, SVGAGI (reference sequence). Trimming shortened V by 4 bases and J by 7 bases, and 10 bases separated the two germline ends. Written as DNA, the CDR3 is TGTGCCAGCAGTTTCCGAGGGGGTGGCTACACCTTC. Protein product: CASSFRGGGYTF.